The clone carrying this T cell receptor beta chain was detected only a few times. Its antigen is unidentified. This entry comes from a study of early T cells in non-severe SARS-CoV-2 infection. For the study at large: It was bulk RNA from unsorted whole blood that was sequenced, and the chains were unpaired. Study-level results: The VDJdb matching leaned toward anti-spike CD8 responses and overlooked private and CD4 specificities.

V was cut by 0 bases and J by 4 bases, with 9 bases left in between. Looked up from germline, CDR1 is SGHAT and CDR2 is FQNNGV. The CDR3 length is 15 residues. Unique molecular identifiers (one per individual cDNA molecule) were attached. In TCRdb, the 5' RACE reads were re-called with MiXCR into one record per CDR3 protein. The sample has some 96,000 distinct CDR3 sequences, about 12% seen once; the top ten hold over 2%. The sample comprised whole blood. The clonotype was recovered from an adult who was a healthcare worker with PCR-confirmed SARS-CoV-2 infection or an uninfected control (not recorded which). The V and J genes are TRBV11-2 and TRBJ2-2, with D perhaps matching TRBD1 (6 bases). This CDR3 reads CASSLEGAFTGELFF. CDR3 in DNA: TGTGCCAGCAGCTTAGAGGGGGCCTTCACCGGGGAGCTGTTTTTT.